A single T cell receptor beta chain is shown here with its context. Its antigen remains unknown. This specimen belongs to a study of T-cell reconstitution after alpha-beta-depleted transplantation in children. Study-level results: Elevated TCRbeta diversity at day 60 was traced, in some patients, to surviving recipient T cells and thymic progenitors. One year after transplant, T-cell counts and diversity came mostly from newly produced T cells. As was reported, about two months after transplant, alpha-beta T cells came from several hundred expanded graft clones.

Germline V gives CDR1 DFQATT, CDR2 SNEGSKA (reference sequence). The CDR3 contains 14 residues. The V segment lost 5 bases and the J segment 6 bases; nucleotides outside the gene matches: 11. Construction of the TCRbeta library involved unique molecular identifiers. One entry per CDR3 protein, called by TCRdb with MiXCR from the PCR reads. This sample has approximately 230,000 distinct CDR3 sequences, with roughly 26% found just once. The TCR originated in a girl aged 2-10 years with Fanconi anemia, due to receive a stem cell transplant. The sequences come from PBMCs, collected before TCRalphabeta/CD19-depleted stem cell transplant. The gene calls are TRBV20-1 and TRBJ2-3; 7 bases map to TRBD1. The CDR3 DNA reads TGCAGTGCTTCAGACAGGGCGCCGGGGGATACGCAGTATTTT. It is translated as CSASDRAPGDTQYF.